The rows below give T cell receptor beta chains drawn from one sample of a study of CD8 T cells in ankylosing spondylitis. Each CDR3 protein gets one entry after TCRdb re-called the 5' RACE reads with MiXCR. The profile shows 150,000 to 200,000 distinct CDR3 sequences, approximately 20% of them singletons. The sample was blood, either unsorted or a sorted T cell fraction (not recorded which). The source of these receptors is a male donor with ankylosing spondylitis or in good health (not recorded which). Both conserved end residues are part of each CDR3. Fields, in order: clone size, J gene, V gene, D gene, CDR3 DNA, CDR3 protein. A D gene is named only where the DNA matches it firmly. Clone size is given for some rows only: seen once, a few or many times, or a class if the clone is expanded.

clone_size: few
j_call: TRBJ2-1
v_call: TRBV19
d_call: TRBD2
cdr3_nt: TGTGCCAGTAGTAGCTCCGGGACTAGCCTCCCCAATGAGCAGTTCTTC
cdr3_aa: CASSSSGTSLPNEQFF

clone_size: many
j_call: TRBJ2-1
v_call: TRBV12-3/TRBV12-4
d_call: TRBD2
cdr3_nt: TGTGCCAGCAGAGACAGACTAGCGGGATCATCTGAGCAGTTCTTC
cdr3_aa: CASRDRLAGSSEQFF

clone_size: many
j_call: TRBJ1-4
v_call: TRBV2
d_call: TRBD1
cdr3_nt: TGTGCCAGCAGCGTGGACAGGGTAAATGAAAAACTGTTTTTT
cdr3_aa: CASSVDRVNEKLFF

clone_size: few
j_call: TRBJ2-7
v_call: TRBV27
d_call: TRBD1
cdr3_nt: TGTGCCAGCAGTCTACGACAGGGGGTGGTAGGCGAGCAGTACTTC
cdr3_aa: CASSLRQGVVGEQYF

clone_size: few
j_call: TRBJ2-1
v_call: TRBV29-1
d_call: TRBD2
cdr3_nt: TGCAGCGTTGAATGGGGCGGGGGAGGGAATGAGCAGTTCTTC
cdr3_aa: CSVEWGGGGNEQFF

clone_size: NA
j_call: TRBJ1-1
v_call: TRBV5-1
d_call: NA
cdr3_nt: TGCGCCAGCAGCCGGCCCCAGAGTGAAGCTTTCTTT
cdr3_aa: CASSRPQSEAFF

clone_size: many
j_call: TRBJ2-3
v_call: TRBV7-7
d_call: NA
cdr3_nt: TGTGCCAGCAGCTTAACGGGGCAGGGGACAGATACGCAGTATTTT
cdr3_aa: CASSLTGQGTDTQYF

clone_size: NA
j_call: TRBJ1-2
v_call: TRBV7-9
d_call: NA
cdr3_nt: TGTGCCAGCAGCCTGGGACTTACCTCAACCTATGGCTACACCTTC
cdr3_aa: CASSLGLTSTYGYTF

clone_size: NA
j_call: TRBJ1-1
v_call: TRBV20-1
d_call: NA
cdr3_nt: TGCAGTGCTAGGAACACTGAAGCTTTCTTT
cdr3_aa: CSARNTEAFF

clone_size: few
j_call: TRBJ2-7
v_call: TRBV3-1
d_call: TRBD2
cdr3_nt: TGTGCCAGCAGCCAAGGTAGACTAGCGGAGATCTACGAGCAGTACTTC
cdr3_aa: CASSQGRLAEIYEQYF

clone_size: many
j_call: TRBJ1-3
v_call: TRBV29-1
d_call: NA
cdr3_nt: TGCAGCGTTGAAGATCCGATCTCTGGAAACACCATATATTTT
cdr3_aa: CSVEDPISGNTIYF

clone_size: many
j_call: TRBJ1-5
v_call: TRBV12-3/TRBV12-4
d_call: NA
cdr3_nt: TGTGCCAGCAGTTTGAACAGGGTGAGCAATCAGCCCCAGCATTTT
cdr3_aa: CASSLNRVSNQPQHF

clone_size: many
j_call: TRBJ2-5
v_call: TRBV29-1
d_call: NA
cdr3_nt: TGCAGCGCGACAGGGGCCAGCGGGAGCTACCAAGAGACCCAGTACTTC
cdr3_aa: CSATGASGSYQETQYF